Listed below are T cell receptor beta chains from one sample, sequenced in a study of CD8+CD57+ T cells in acquired aplastic anemia. In TCRdb, the reads were re-called with MiXCR into one record per CDR3 protein. The table shows 150,000 to 200,000 distinct CDR3 sequences, with under 70% occurring only once. Sequenced input: sorted CD4+, CD8+, or CD8+CD57+ T cells (not recorded which) from PBMCs. The source of these receptors is a human donor with severe aplastic anemia or a healthy control (not recorded which). CDR3s include the opening cysteine and the closing phenylalanine or tryptophan. Fields, in order: J gene, clone size, V gene, D gene, CDR3 protein, CDR3 DNA. The D gene is left open where the match is weak. Not all rows give a size; the values are once, few, many and, for expanded clones, a class.

J: TRBJ2-2
size: -
V: TRBV25-1
D: TRBD2
CDR3: CASSSAGGVTGELFF
DNA: TGTGCCAGCAGTTCAGCGGGAGGGGTCACCGGGGAGCTGTTTTTT

J: TRBJ2-7
size: many
V: TRBV6-5
D: -
CDR3: CASSYSGEQYF
DNA: TGTGCCAGCAGTTACTCGGGCGAGCAGTACTTC

J: TRBJ1-1
size: once
V: TRBV7-9
D: -
CDR3: CASSLTSATVGHTEAFF
DNA: TGTGCCAGCAGCTTGACCTCCGCCACGGTCGGGCACACTGAAGCTTTCTTT

J: TRBJ2-7
size: few
V: TRBV5-1
D: TRBD2
CDR3: CASSLAGTSGESYEQYF
DNA: TGCGCCAGCAGCTTGGCCGGGACTAGCGGGGAGAGCTACGAGCAGTACTTC

J: TRBJ2-7
size: -
V: TRBV24-1
D: -
CDR3: CATSHSGEQYF
DNA: TGTGCCACCAGTCACAGCGGGGAGCAGTACTTC

J: TRBJ2-3
size: many
V: TRBV7-9
D: TRBD2
CDR3: CASSLSGGRTDTQYF
DNA: TGTGCCAGCAGCCTCAGCGGGGGAAGGACAGATACGCAGTATTTT

J: TRBJ2-2
size: -
V: TRBV20-1
D: -
CDR3: CSATLGAGELFF
DNA: TGCAGTGCTACGCTGGGGGCCGGGGAGCTGTTTTTT

J: TRBJ2-3
size: -
V: TRBV7-2
D: TRBD2
CDR3: CASSTPGSGRGVDTQYF
DNA: TGTGCCAGCAGCACCCCCGGTAGCGGGAGAGGGGTAGATACGCAGTATTTT

J: TRBJ1-4
size: -
V: TRBV7-3
D: -
CDR3: CASSPVRGDNEKLFF
DNA: TGTGCCAGCAGCCCAGTCCGGGGGGATAATGAAAAACTGTTTTTT

J: TRBJ1-1
size: -
V: TRBV9
D: -
CDR3: CASSVQLGTEAFF
DNA: TGTGCCAGCAGCGTACAGTTGGGGACTGAAGCTTTCTTT

J: TRBJ2-1
size: -
V: TRBV2
D: TRBD2
CDR3: CASSERAGGIYEQFF
DNA: TGTGCCAGCAGTGAAAGGGCGGGGGGTATATATGAGCAGTTCTTC

J: TRBJ2-1
size: -
V: TRBV7-6
D: -
CDR3: CASRLASGYEQFF
DNA: TGTGCCAGCAGGTTAGCCAGTGGGTATGAGCAGTTCTTC

J: TRBJ1-6
size: few
V: TRBV7-6
D: TRBD1
CDR3: CASSLRDRGSGSPLHF
DNA: TGTGCCAGCAGCTTAAGGGACAGGGGCTCGGGATCACCCCTCCACTTT

J: TRBJ1-1
size: -
V: TRBV20-1
D: -
CDR3: CSAKRTSGGHTEAFF
DNA: TGCAGTGCAAAGAGGACTAGCGGGGGGCACACTGAAGCTTTCTTT